This T cell receptor beta chain stems from a study of molecular identifiers for immune sequencing clone quantification. Preparation of the bulk TCR libraries relied on previously described methods and listed TCR primers. TCRdb reanalysed the PCR reads using MiXCR and keeps one entry per CDR3 protein. The table includes roughly 630,000 distinct CDR3 sequences, about 25% detected once. Naive CD8 T cell sorting was performed on the CD8+CD4-CCR7+CD45RA+ phenotype. Study-wide points: More than 99% of effector molecules, versus under 1% of naive-cell molecules, belonged to clones above 20 RNA copies.

The V and J ends lost 1 base and 5 bases, in that order; junction bases with no gene match: 5. The germline V gene has CDR1 MNHEY and CDR2 SVGAGI. This CDR3 is built from 16 residues. This clonotype has a handful of counts. Its antigen is not known. The specimen was naive CD8+ T cells from blood, with Jurkat cell RNA spiked in. Documented subset: FACS-sorted CD8+CD4-CCR7+CD45RA+ naive T cells. The gene calls are TRBV6-5 and TRBJ2-1; TRBD2 agrees at 10 bases. This clonotype originated in a human donor in good health. Some libraries in this study had Jurkat cell RNA spiked in. The CDR3 DNA is TGTGCCAGCAGTTACTGGACTAGCGGAGACGACAATGAGCAGTTCTTC. Translating it yields CASSYWTSGDDNEQFF.